These 10 T cell receptor beta chains originate from one sample sequenced in a study of T-cell reconstitution after alpha-beta-depleted transplantation in children. Construction of the TCRbeta library involved unique molecular identifiers. TCRdb called the PCR reads again in MiXCR, with one record for every CDR3 protein. This table has approximately 200,000 distinct CDR3 sequences, about 6% appearing once. Here the sequenced sample was PBMCs, taken before TCRalphabeta/CD19-depleted stem cell transplant. These receptor sequences come from a girl in the first two years of life with combined immunodeficiency, due to receive a stem cell transplant.

This clonotype was counted many times. This chain links TRBV12-3 or TRBV12-4 with TRBJ2-7; D assignment may be TRBD1 or TRBD2 (8 bases each). The CDR3 loop spans 16 amino acids. With 1 base removed from V and 6 bases from J, the gap between germline ends came to 19 bases. The CDR3 region has the DNA TGTGCCAGCAGTTTAGTCATCGGACAGGGACTAGGCGAGCAGTACTTC. Encoded protein: CASSLVIGQGLGEQYF.

This clonotype was detected ten times or more. V and J are TRBV7-2 and TRBJ2-7, with D unclear. V dropped 5 bases and J dropped 2 bases, with 13 bases sitting between them. The CDR3 is 14 residues long. Germline V CDR1 and CDR2: SGHTA, FQGNSA. CDR3 sequence: CASSLEPGPYEQYF. The CDR3 region has the DNA TGTGCCAGCAGCCTCGAGCCTGGTCCCTACGAGCAGTACTTC.

As for this clonotype: With a much larger clone just one base away, this may be a read error. The chain combines TRBV12-3 or TRBV12-4 with TRBJ2-7, with TRBD2 matching over 11 bases. The CDR3 contains 18 residues. The DNA of the CDR3 is TGTGCCTGCAGTTTAGCCCGACTAGCGGGATACAGCTCCTACGAGCAGTACTTC. This translates into CACSLARLAGYSSYEQYF.

This clonotype was seen at least ten times. V usage is TRBV4-3 and J usage is TRBJ1-1; D may be TRBD1 (5 bases). V gave up 3 bases and J gave up 0 bases, with 11 bases separating them. CDR1 is LGHNA and CDR2 is YSLEER in the germline V gene. The CDR3 totals 15 residues. CDR3: CASSHSTVMNTEAFF. Written as DNA, the CDR3 is TGCGCCAGCAGCCACTCGACAGTGATGAACACTGAAGCTTTCTTT.

CDR3 residues: CSVEGLGIQETQYF. The CDR3 region has the DNA TGCAGCGTTGAGGGACTGGGGATCCAAGAGACCCAGTACTTC. The chain is built from TRBV29-1 and TRBJ2-5, with a weak D call TRBD2 (6 bases). Deletions cut 3 bases from V and 1 base from J, with 12 bases between. CDR1 is SQVTM, CDR2 ANQGSEA, per germline. The CDR3 extends over 14 amino acids.

This clonotype turned up a few times. The CDR3 region is CASSLEQRGWGPQHF. The CDR3 coding sequence is TGTGCCAGCAGTTTAGAACAGAGGGGGTGGGGGCCCCAGCATTTT. The V call is TRBV12-3 or TRBV12-4, the J call TRBJ1-5, with D tentatively TRBD1 (6 bases). Trimming pared 1 base from V and 9 bases from J, leaving 16 bases between. The CDR3 consists of 15 residues.

This clonotype occurred many times. The chain has TRBV20-1 and TRBJ2-7; no clear D gene. The V end was cut by 3 bases, the J end by 2 bases, with 17 bases between. This CDR3 is 15 amino acids long. Germline-derived CDR1 and CDR2 are DFQATT and SNEGSKA (reference sequence). This chain's CDR3 is CSASDPGPDPYEQYF. The CDR3 DNA sequence: TGCAGTGCTAGTGACCCCGGGCCAGATCCCTACGAGCAGTACTTC.

This clonotype was seen at least ten times. The rearrangement links TRBV5-1 to TRBJ1-5, with a weak D call TRBD1 (5 bases). The V gene's germline CDR1 is SGHRS and CDR2 YFSETQ. The CDR3 runs to 15 residues. Trimming stripped 0 bases from V and 2 bases from J, with 9 bases between. CDR3: CASSLALGGNQPQHF. CDR3 DNA sequence: TGCGCCAGCAGCTTGGCCCTGGGGGGCAATCAGCCCCAGCATTTT.

This clonotype was observed at least ten times. CDR3 sequence reads: CASSFSGTHNEQFF. The CDR3 coding sequence is TGTGCCAGCAGCTTTAGCGGGACTCACAATGAGCAGTTCTTC. The chain joins TRBV5-6 to TRBJ2-1; 8 bases are a match to TRBD2. In germline, CDR1 is SGHDT, CDR2 YYEEEE. The CDR3 runs to 14 residues. V lost 2 bases, J lost 5 bases, and 3 bases stayed unmatched.

This clonotype was picked up many times. The chain recombines TRBV5-1 with TRBJ2-3, with 7 nucleotides matching TRBD2. CDR1 and CDR2 (germline): SGHRS, YFSETQ. This CDR3 region has 15 residues. V gave up 1 base and J gave up 5 bases; unmatched junction bases: 7. In nucleotides, the CDR3 is TGCGCCAGCAGCTTGACGGGACTATCGGGAGATACGCAGTATTTT. Amino acid sequence: CASSLTGLSGDTQYF.